These T cell receptor beta chains were read from a single sample in a study of blood T cells in healthy people across ages. TCRdb reprocessed the 5' RACE reads with MiXCR, giving one entry per CDR3 protein. This sample has roughly 1.7 million distinct CDR3 sequences; about 31% occur once, and the top ten carry about 11%. Sequencing used blood. These receptors were obtained from a woman in her twenties or thirties in good health. Both conserved end residues are part of each CDR3. A D gene is named only where the DNA matches it firmly. Rows give clone size only sometimes, using once, few, many, or a class for an expanded clone.

D gene,J gene,V gene,clone size,CDR3 protein,CDR3 DNA
TRBD2,TRBJ2-3,TRBV11-3,NA,CASSLAFSSGRSTDTQYF,TGTGCCAGCAGCTTGGCCTTCTCTAGCGGGAGGTCGACAGATACGCAGTATTTT
TRBD1,TRBJ1-2,TRBV6-1,NA,CASSDRDRDYGYTF,TGTGCCAGCAGCGATCGGGACAGGGACTATGGCTACACCTTC
TRBD2,TRBJ2-7,TRBV20-1,NA,CSARAGTNYEQYF,TGCAGTGCTAGAGCCGGGACTAACTACGAGCAGTACTTC
TRBD2,TRBJ2-7,TRBV2,NA,CASTRTSYEQYF,TGTGCCAGCACTCGGACTAGCTACGAGCAGTACTTC
TRBD2,TRBJ2-1,TRBV20-1,few,CSARVGEGVVDEQFF,TGCAGTGCTAGAGTCGGGGAGGGCGTGGTAGATGAGCAGTTCTTC
NA,TRBJ2-1,TRBV27,NA,CASSPAGEKGEQFF,TGTGCCAGCAGTCCTGCCGGAGAAAAGGGTGAGCAGTTCTTC
NA,TRBJ2-2,TRBV4-1,NA,CASSQSRGNTGELFF,TGCGCCAGCAGCCAATCCCGGGGAAACACCGGGGAGCTGTTTTTT
NA,TRBJ2-1,TRBV7-8,few,CASSIDEGLVRQFF,TGTGCCAGCAGCATCGACGAGGGGCTGGTTCGGCAGTTCTTC
NA,TRBJ2-1,TRBV7-9,NA,CASSLWEPTYNEQFF,TGTGCCAGCAGCTTATGGGAGCCCACCTACAATGAGCAGTTCTTC
NA,TRBJ1-2,TRBV24-1,few,CATSDPTASYGYTF,TGTGCCACCAGTGATCCCACAGCGAGCTATGGCTACACCTTC
TRBD1,TRBJ2-1,TRBV10-3,NA,CAISRRTGGAKDEQFF,TGTGCCATCAGCCGACGGACAGGGGGCGCCAAGGATGAGCAGTTCTTC
TRBD2,TRBJ2-1,TRBV30,few,CAWLTSGLAGEQFF,TGTGCCTGGCTCACATCGGGACTAGCGGGTGAGCAGTTCTTC
TRBD2,TRBJ2-7,TRBV28,few,CASSWGREGAYEQYF,TGTGCCAGCAGTTGGGGGCGGGAGGGAGCCTACGAGCAGTACTTC
NA,TRBJ2-7,TRBV18,NA,CASSPQGEFYEQYF,TGTGCCAGCTCACCACAGGGGGAGTTCTACGAGCAGTACTTC
TRBD2,TRBJ2-1,TRBV29-1,many,CSVDGGERYNEQFF,TGCAGCGTTGATGGGGGGGAACGGTACAATGAGCAGTTCTTC
NA,TRBJ1-1,TRBV20-1,NA,CSAEGGVIDTEAFF,TGCAGTGCTGAGGGGGGGGTTATAGACACTGAAGCTTTCTTT
NA,TRBJ1-1,TRBV29-1,few,CSVSVTHEAFF,TGCAGCGTCTCGGTTACACATGAAGCTTTCTTT
TRBD1,TRBJ2-5,TRBV28,NA,CASSGPGTGQETQYF,TGTGCCAGCAGTGGCCCCGGGACAGGTCAAGAGACCCAGTACTTC
NA,TRBJ1-1,TRBV7-9,NA,CASSLLVLDGTEAFF,TGTGCCAGCAGCTTACTAGTCTTGGATGGCACTGAAGCTTTCTTT
NA,TRBJ2-7,TRBV9,NA,CASSATPGLGSYEQYF,TGTGCCAGCAGCGCGACCCCGGGACTCGGCTCCTACGAGCAGTACTTC
TRBD2,TRBJ2-3,TRBV2,NA,CASSERGLPTSTDTQYF,TGTGCCAGCAGTGAAAGGGGACTACCGACTAGCACAGATACGCAGTATTTT
NA,TRBJ1-1,TRBV7-9,few,CASRAAGHTEAFF,TGTGCCAGCAGGGCGGCCGGACACACTGAAGCTTTCTTT
NA,TRBJ2-1,TRBV7-3,few,CASSRPGATYNEQFF,TGTGCCAGCAGCCGCCCGGGGGCGACCTACAATGAGCAGTTCTTC
NA,TRBJ2-3,TRBV5-1,few,CANSLGGNTQYF,TGCGCCAACAGCTTAGGCGGAAATACGCAGTATTTT
TRBD2,TRBJ2-7,TRBV6-1,few,CASTDGEGSGRAGEQYF,TGTGCCAGCACCGATGGGGAGGGTAGCGGGAGGGCCGGAGAGCAGTACTTC
TRBD1,TRBJ1-1,TRBV10-3,few,CAISGQGEGTEAFF,TGTGCCATCAGTGGACAGGGCGAGGGCACTGAAGCTTTCTTT
TRBD2,TRBJ2-7,TRBV28,few,CASTLGRDGYEQYF,TGTGCCAGCACCCTGGGGAGGGACGGGTACGAGCAGTACTTC
TRBD1,TRBJ2-7,TRBV10-3,many,CAISEQGASSYEQYF,TGTGCCATCAGTGAACAGGGGGCGAGCTCCTACGAGCAGTACTTC
NA,TRBJ2-7,TRBV3-1,few,CASSREGLFYEQYF,TGTGCCAGCAGCCGAGAGGGGTTATTCTACGAGCAGTACTTC
TRBD1,TRBJ2-1,TRBV12-3/TRBV12-4,NA,CASSGNRGWNEQFF,TGTGCCAGCAGCGGGAACAGGGGGTGGAATGAGCAGTTCTTC
TRBD2,TRBJ2-1,TRBV9,few,CASSGPAGNSSYNEQFF,TGTGCCAGCAGCGGACCAGCGGGGAACAGCTCCTACAATGAGCAGTTCTTC
TRBD2,TRBJ2-2,TRBV7-8,few,CASSPGLAGHTGELFF,TGTGCCAGCAGCCCAGGACTAGCGGGACACACCGGGGAGCTGTTTTTT
NA,TRBJ1-2,TRBV5-1,few,CASSPYYGYTF,TGCGCCAGCAGCCCGTATTATGGCTACACCTTC
NA,TRBJ2-1,TRBV7-2,NA,CASISGHSYNEQFF,TGTGCCAGCATCAGCGGGCACTCCTACAATGAGCAGTTCTTC